The rows below give T cell receptor beta chains drawn from one sample of a study of glioma-infiltrating T cells. TCRdb itself ran the multiplex PCR reads through MiXCR, one entry per CDR3 protein. The profile shows some 180,000 distinct CDR3 sequences, 25% to 35% of them singletons. Sample: glioma tissue, nonneoplastic brain tissue, or PBMCs (not recorded which). Receptor source: a human donor with low-grade glioma or glioblastoma, undergoing nonglioma brain surgery, or in good health (not recorded which). The CDR3 runs from the conserved cysteine through the conserved F or W. A D gene is named only where the DNA matches it firmly. For some rows the clone size is stated as once, few or many, or as a class when expanded; others skip it.

D	size	length	J	V	DNA	CDR3
.	few	13	TRBJ2-7	TRBV11-2	TGTGCCAGCAGCCCAGGGTTCTCCTACGAGCAGTACTTC	CASSPGFSYEQYF
TRBD2	.	19	TRBJ2-5	TRBV27	TGTGCCAGCAGTTCAACGCCGAGGGCTAGCGGGTCCTCGCGACAGACCCAGTACTTC	CASSSTPRASGSSRQTQYF
.	.	14	TRBJ2-7	TRBV4-3	TGCGCCAGCAGCCAAGAGCGGGCTGCCTACGAGCAGTACTTC	CASSQERAAYEQYF
.	.	14	TRBJ1-2	TRBV11-2	TGTGCCAGCAGCCGGACAGAAGCTTTCTATGGCTACACCTTC	CASSRTEAFYGYTF
TRBD1	many	12	TRBJ1-1	TRBV20-1	TGCAGTGCTAGAAGACAGGGTACTGAAGCTTTCTTT	CSARRQGTEAFF
.	many	11	TRBJ1-1	TRBV29-1	TGCAGCGCCGCGACAGGTCATCAGGCTTTCTTT	CSAATGHQAFF
.	.	15	TRBJ2-7	TRBV27	TGTGCCAGCAGTTTAACGGGGACGGGCGCCAACGAGCAGTACTTC	CASSLTGTGANEQYF
.	few	16	TRBJ2-4	TRBV14	TGTGCCAGCAGCCACTCGACTAGACTAGCCAAAAACATTCAGTACTTC	CASSHSTRLAKNIQYF
.	few	14	TRBJ2-7	TRBV11-2	TGTGCCAGCAGCCGGGGCAGGGTTGCCTACGAGCAGTACTTC	CASSRGRVAYEQYF
.	many	13	TRBJ2-7	TRBV6-1	TGTGCCAGCAGTGGAGGGTGGTCCTACGAGCAGTACTTC	CASSGGWSYEQYF
TRBD2	many	11	TRBJ2-7	TRBV29-1	TGCAGCGTTGGCGGGAGCTACGAGCAGTACTTC	CSVGGSYEQYF
TRBD2	many	19	TRBJ2-3	TRBV6-1	TGTGCCAGCAGTTTGGTAGCGGGAGTGGGGGCCCCTAGCACAGATACGCAGTATTTT	CASSLVAGVGAPSTDTQYF
.	many	14	TRBJ2-7	TRBV6-2/TRBV6-3	TGTGCCAGCAGTTACTGGCGGGACGGATACGAGCAGTACTTC	CASSYWRDGYEQYF
TRBD2	many	16	TRBJ2-1	TRBV10-3	TGTGCCATCAGGGACCCTACTAGCGGGAGCGACAATGAGCAGTTCTTC	CAIRDPTSGSDNEQFF
.	many	16	TRBJ1-6	TRBV6-6	TGTGCCAGCAGTTACTCCCAGGGCGCCTATAATTCACCCCTCCACTTT	CASSYSQGAYNSPLHF
TRBD2	many	15	TRBJ2-7	TRBV7-2	TGTGCCAGCAGCTTAGGGCTCAGGGAGGGAAACGAGCAGTACTTC	CASSLGLREGNEQYF
.	.	18	TRBJ1-1	TRBV27	TGTGCCAGCAGTTTATCCGCGGGAGGGGCAGGCATCGTCGCTGAAGCTTTCTTT	CASSLSAGGAGIVAEAFF
TRBD2	many	17	TRBJ2-7	TRBV24-1	TGTGCCACCAGTGATATGGGAAGACTAGCGGAATCCTACGAGCAGTACTTC	CATSDMGRLAESYEQYF
.	.	13	TRBJ1-3	TRBV12-3/TRBV12-4	TGTGCCAGCAGTATACGATTGGGAAACACCATATATTTT	CASSIRLGNTIYF
.	.	15	TRBJ2-3	TRBV27	TGTGCCAGCAGTTTATTGGGGGGTAGCACAGATGCGAAGTATTTT	CASSLLGGSTDAKYF
TRBD2	.	16	TRBJ2-3	TRBV11-2	TGTGCCAGCAGCTCTACGGGACTAGCGGGAGTAGATACGCAGTATTTT	CASSSTGLAGVDTQYF
.	once	14	TRBJ2-7	TRBV12-3/TRBV12-4	TGTGCCAGCAGGGGAACCGAGGGGGGGGACGAGCAGTACTTC	CASRGTEGGDEQYF
.	many	13	TRBJ1-2	TRBV20-1	TGCAGTGCTAGAGGGGGCTGGCGCTATGGCTACACCTTC	CSARGGWRYGYTF
.	many	14	TRBJ2-3	TRBV7-9	TGTGCCAGCAGCTTAGTACAAGACACAGATACGCAGTATTTT	CASSLVQDTDTQYF
TRBD2	many	16	TRBJ2-3	TRBV7-6	TGTGCCAGCAGCACCCGGACTAGCGGGAGCTCGGATACGCAGTATTTT	CASSTRTSGSSDTQYF
TRBD1	.	13	TRBJ2-1	TRBV20-1	TGCAGTCCCGACAGGGAGCCCTGGAATGAGCAGTTCTTC	CSPDREPWNEQFF
TRBD2	.	18	TRBJ2-3	TRBV4-1	TGCGCCAGCAGCCAAGATAGTAGCGGGAGGGGTTTCACAGATACGCAGTATTTT	CASSQDSSGRGFTDTQYF
.	many	16	TRBJ2-1	TRBV7-6	TGTGCCAGCAGCCCCCGGTTTTCCAGGGTGGTCGATGAGCAGTTCTTC	CASSPRFSRVVDEQFF
.	many	16	TRBJ1-4	TRBV7-2	TGTGCCAGCAGCTTATTTTCGGTAGGGGTGGAGGAAAAACTGTTTTTT	CASSLFSVGVEEKLFF
TRBD2	many	16	TRBJ2-2	TRBV27	TGTGCCAGCAGTTTATGGGGAGGGAATGTGGCCGGGGAGCTGTTTTTT	CASSLWGGNVAGELFF
.	many	13	TRBJ2-3	TRBV10-3	TGTGCCATCACAAGCGGAGTACTGGATACGCAGTATTTT	CAITSGVLDTQYF
.	many	17	TRBJ1-1	TRBV28	TGTGCCAGCAGTTCCCAATCCATCGGGGGAGGATACACTGAAGCTTTCTTT	CASSSQSIGGGYTEAFF
.	many	12	TRBJ2-7	TRBV28	TGTGCCAGCAGCCTAGGATCTGGGGAGCAGTACTTC	CASSLGSGEQYF
.	many	13	TRBJ1-2	TRBV20-1	TGCAGTGCAAACCGGGACACGGACGATGGCTACACCTTC	CSANRDTDDGYTF
TRBD2	few	18	TRBJ2-3	TRBV4-3	TGCGCCAGCAGCCAAGATCTGTACGGACTAGCGGGAGGGGATACGCAGTATTTT	CASSQDLYGLAGGDTQYF
.	many	14	TRBJ2-7	TRBV28	TGTGCCAGCAGTTTCTGGGGGGATCTACGCGAGCAGTACTTC	CASSFWGDLREQYF
TRBD1	many	15	TRBJ1-1	TRBV18	TGTGCCAGCTCGCCCAGGGGGCATATGGACACTGAAGCTTTCTTT	CASSPRGHMDTEAFF
TRBD1	many	14	TRBJ2-7	TRBV5-1	TGCGCCAGCAGCTGGGGACAGGGCCAATACGAGCAGTACTTC	CASSWGQGQYEQYF
TRBD1	many	15	TRBJ1-5	TRBV7-2	TGTGCCAGCAGCATACAGGGGGGTGAGAATCAGCCCCAGCATTTT	CASSIQGGENQPQHF
.	many	15	TRBJ1-5	TRBV7-2	TGTGCCAGCAGCTTACTAGGCGATCGAAATCAGCCCCAGCATTTT	CASSLLGDRNQPQHF
.	many	12	TRBJ2-2	TRBV6-1	TGTGCCAGCAGGCTGCAGGCCGGGGAGCTGTTTTTT	CASRLQAGELFF
.	.	12	TRBJ1-2	TRBV6-5	TGTGCCAGCACGGGGGACAACTATGGCTACACCTTC	CASTGDNYGYTF
.	many	15	TRBJ2-1	TRBV27	TGTGCCAGCAGTGGCCGGGTGAGGGGGTACAATGAGCAGTTCTTC	CASSGRVRGYNEQFF
.	many	13	TRBJ1-1	TRBV28	TGTGCCAGCAGTTGGGTGGGGGGGGGCGAAGCTTTCTTT	CASSWVGGGEAFF
.	few	13	TRBJ2-7	TRBV5-1	TGCGCCAGCAGCTTGGACGGAACCTACGAGCAGTACTTC	CASSLDGTYEQYF
.	many	12	TRBJ2-7	TRBV11-2	TGTGCCAGCAGCCCGGAGAGTAGCGAGCAGTACTTC	CASSPESSEQYF
TRBD1	few	14	TRBJ2-7	TRBV11-2	TGTGCCAGCAGCTTACAAACAGGGGGCAACGAGCAGTACTTC	CASSLQTGGNEQYF
TRBD2	many	15	TRBJ2-7	TRBV20-1	TGCAGTGCTTCGGTAGCGGGGCAAAACGCCTACGAGCAGTACTTC	CSASVAGQNAYEQYF
TRBD1	many	15	TRBJ2-5	TRBV6-1	TGTGCCAGCAGTGAAGCGCCTCAGGGGGCGAAGACCCAGTACTTC	CASSEAPQGAKTQYF
.	many	14	TRBJ1-2	TRBV4-3	TGCGCCAGCAGCCAAGATCGGGCGGTTGGGGGCTACACCTTC	CASSQDRAVGGYTF
.	few	12	TRBJ2-7	TRBV29-1	TGCAGCGTCAGGAGCCCGTCCTACGAGCAGTACTTC	CSVRSPSYEQYF
TRBD2	few	16	TRBJ2-3	TRBV7-8	TGTGCCGGCAGCCCCCGACTAGCGGGAGTTACAGATACGCAGTATTTT	CAGSPRLAGVTDTQYF
.	once	14	TRBJ2-5	TRBV5-5	TGTGCCAGCAGCTTCCGGGACGTAAACAATGAGCAGATCTTC	CASSFRDVNNEQIF
TRBD2	.	15	TRBJ2-7	TRBV6-6	TGTGCCAGCAGTTACGCCCTAGCGGGAGGACCCGAGCGGTTCTTC	CASSYALAGGPERFF
.	.	12	TRBJ2-1	TRBV28	TGTGCCAGCAGTTTGTCAGGGTACGAGCAGTTCTTC	CASSLSGYEQFF
TRBD1	.	16	TRBJ2-1	TRBV6-2/TRBV6-3	TGTGCCAGCAGTTACTTCTTGGGGACAGGGCTCTATGAGCAGTTCTTC	CASSYFLGTGLYEQFF
TRBD1	many	17	TRBJ2-6	TRBV7-9	TGTGCCAGCAGCTTGGGGACAGGGGACTCTGGGGCCAACGTCCTGACTTTC	CASSLGTGDSGANVLTF
.	.	15	TRBJ2-2	TRBV4-1	TGCGCCAGCAGCCAAGGGACCCAAAACACCGGGGAGCTGATTTTT	CASSQGTQNTGELIF
.	few	15	TRBJ2-3	TRBV3-1	TGTGCCAGCAGCCTCCGGGGACGAGGCACAGATACGCAGTATTTT	CASSLRGRGTDTQYF